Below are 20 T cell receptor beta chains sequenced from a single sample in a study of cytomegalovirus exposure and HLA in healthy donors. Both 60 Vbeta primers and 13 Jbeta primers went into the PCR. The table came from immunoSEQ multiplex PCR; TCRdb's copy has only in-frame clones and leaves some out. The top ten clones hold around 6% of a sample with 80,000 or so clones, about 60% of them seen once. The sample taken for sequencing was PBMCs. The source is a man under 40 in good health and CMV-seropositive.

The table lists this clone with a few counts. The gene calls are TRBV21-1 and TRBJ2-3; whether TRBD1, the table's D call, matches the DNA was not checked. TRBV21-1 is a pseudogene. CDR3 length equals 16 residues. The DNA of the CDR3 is TGTGCCAGCAGCAGAAATTCCTACAGGGGCACAGATACGCAGTATTTT. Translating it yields CASSRNSYRGTDTQYF.

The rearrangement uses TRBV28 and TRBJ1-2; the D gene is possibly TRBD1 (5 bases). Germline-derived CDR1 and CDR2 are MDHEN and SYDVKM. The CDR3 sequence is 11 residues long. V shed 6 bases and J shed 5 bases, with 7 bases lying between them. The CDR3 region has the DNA TGTGCCAGCAGCCGACAGTATGGCTACACCTTC. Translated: CASSRQYGYTF.

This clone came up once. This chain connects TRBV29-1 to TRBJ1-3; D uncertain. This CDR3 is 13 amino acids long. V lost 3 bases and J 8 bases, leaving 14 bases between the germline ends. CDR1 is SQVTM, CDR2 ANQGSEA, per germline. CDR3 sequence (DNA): TGCAGCGTTGATCCTGGAGGTCAAGACACCATATATTTT. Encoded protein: CSVDPGGQDTIYF.

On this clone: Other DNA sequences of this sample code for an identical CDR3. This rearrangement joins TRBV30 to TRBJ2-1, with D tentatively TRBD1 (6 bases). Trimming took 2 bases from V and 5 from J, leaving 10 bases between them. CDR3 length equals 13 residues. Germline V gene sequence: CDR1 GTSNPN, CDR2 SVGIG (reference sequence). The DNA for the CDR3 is TGTGCCTGGAGTAGGACAGAAGACAATGAGCAGTTCTTC. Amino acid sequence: CAWSRTEDNEQFF.

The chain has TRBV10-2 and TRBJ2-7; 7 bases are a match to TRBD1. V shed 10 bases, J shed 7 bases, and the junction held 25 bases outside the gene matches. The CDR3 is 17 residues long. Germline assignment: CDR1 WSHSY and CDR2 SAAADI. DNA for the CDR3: TGCGCCACCCAAGGGAGTTGGACAGGTGCCAATTTTCAGGAGCAGTACTTC. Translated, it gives CATQGSWTGANFQEQYF.

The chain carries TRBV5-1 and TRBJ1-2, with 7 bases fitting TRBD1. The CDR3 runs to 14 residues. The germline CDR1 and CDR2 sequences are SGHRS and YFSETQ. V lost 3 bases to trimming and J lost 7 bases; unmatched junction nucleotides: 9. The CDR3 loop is CASSSDRTRGGYTF. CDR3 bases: TGCGCCAGCAGCTCGGACAGGACCAGGGGTGGCTACACCTTC.

This CDR3 is CASSLRGGLAGSYEQYF. CDR3 DNA sequence: TGTGCCAGCAGTTTAAGGGGGGGACTAGCCGGGTCCTACGAGCAGTACTTC. V usage is TRBV27 and J usage is TRBJ2-7, with 9 bases fitting TRBD2. The CDR3 sequence is 17 residues long. Germline V CDR1 and CDR2: MNHEY, SMNVEV (reference sequence). Unmatched junction bases numbered 9, after V lost 2 bases and J lost 1 base.

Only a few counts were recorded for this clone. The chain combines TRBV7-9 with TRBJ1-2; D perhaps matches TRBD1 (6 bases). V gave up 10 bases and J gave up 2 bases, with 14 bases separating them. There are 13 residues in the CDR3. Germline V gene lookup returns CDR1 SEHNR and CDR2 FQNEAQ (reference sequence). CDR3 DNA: TGTGCCATCGCACAGGGTTGGAACTATGGCTACACCTTC. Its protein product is CAIAQGWNYGYTF. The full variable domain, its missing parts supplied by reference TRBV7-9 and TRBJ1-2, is DTGVSQNPRHKITKRGQNVTFRCDPISEHNRLYWYRQTLGQGPEFLTYFQNEAQLEKSRLLSDRFSAERPKGSFSTLEIQRTEQGDSAMYLCAIAQGWNYGYTFGSGTRLTVV.

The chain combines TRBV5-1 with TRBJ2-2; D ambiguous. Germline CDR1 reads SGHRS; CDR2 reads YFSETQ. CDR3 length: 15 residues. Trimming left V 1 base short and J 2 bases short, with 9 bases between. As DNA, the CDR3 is TGCGCCAGCAGCTTGAATCCACTTAACACCGGGGAGCTGTTTTTT. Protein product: CASSLNPLNTGELFF. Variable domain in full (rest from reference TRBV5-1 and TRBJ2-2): KAGVTQTPRYLIKTRGQQVTLSCSPISGHRSVSWYQQTPGQGLQFLFEYFSETQRNKGNFPGRFSGRQFSNSRSEMNVSTLELGDSALYLCASSLNPLNTGELFFGEGSRLTVL.

The DNA of the CDR3 is TGTGCCGGCAAGGGGTCGTACACAGATACGCAGTATTTT. Encoded protein: CAGKGSYTDTQYF. The chain couples TRBV7-2 to TRBJ2-3, with D perhaps matching TRBD1 (5 bases). Per the germline V gene, CDR1 is SGHTA and CDR2 is FQGNSA. V shed 11 bases and J shed 2 bases, with 14 bases lying between them. The CDR3 length is 13 residues.

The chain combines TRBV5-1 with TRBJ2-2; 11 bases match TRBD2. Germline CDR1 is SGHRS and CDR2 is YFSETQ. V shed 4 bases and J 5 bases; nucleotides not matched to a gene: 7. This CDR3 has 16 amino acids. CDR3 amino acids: CASSLIAGGRTGELFF. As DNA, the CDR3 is TGCGCCAGCAGCCTTATAGCGGGGGGGCGTACCGGGGAGCTGTTTTTT.

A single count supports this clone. DNA of the CDR3: TGTGCCAGCGGTTTCACTAGCGGTGCCTACGAGCAGTACTTC. This sequence encodes CASGFTSGAYEQYF. V usage is TRBV2 and J usage is TRBJ2-7; 8 bases match TRBD2. The ends lost 8 bases at V and 2 bases at J; junction bases unmatched: 8. Germline V gives CDR1 SNHLY, CDR2 FYNNEI. This CDR3 spans 14 amino acids.

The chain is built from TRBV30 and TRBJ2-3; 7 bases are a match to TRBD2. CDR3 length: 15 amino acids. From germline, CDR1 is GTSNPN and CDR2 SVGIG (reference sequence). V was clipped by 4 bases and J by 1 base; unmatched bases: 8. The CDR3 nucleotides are TGTGCCTGGACCCTGCTGGGGGGGGGCACAGATACGCAGTATTTT. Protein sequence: CAWTLLGGGTDTQYF.

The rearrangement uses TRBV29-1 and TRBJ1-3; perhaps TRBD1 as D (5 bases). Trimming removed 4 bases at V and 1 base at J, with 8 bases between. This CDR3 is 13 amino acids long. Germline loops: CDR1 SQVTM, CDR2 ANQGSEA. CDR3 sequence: CSVAGGSGNTIYF. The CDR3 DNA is TGCAGCGTTGCCGGGGGGTCTGGAAACACCATATATTTT. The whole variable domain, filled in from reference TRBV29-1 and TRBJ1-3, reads SAVISQKPSRDICQRGTSLTIQCQVDSQVTMMFWYRQQPGQSLTLIATANQGSEATYESGFVIDKFPISRPNLTFSTLTVSNMSPEDSSIYLCSVAGGSGNTIYFGEGSWLTVV.

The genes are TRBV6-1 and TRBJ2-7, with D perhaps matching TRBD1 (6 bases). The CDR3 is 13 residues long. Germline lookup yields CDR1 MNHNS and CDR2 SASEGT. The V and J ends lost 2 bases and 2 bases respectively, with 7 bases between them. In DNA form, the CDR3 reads TGTGCCAGCAGTGAATACAGGGCCTACGAGCAGTACTTC. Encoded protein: CASSEYRAYEQYF.

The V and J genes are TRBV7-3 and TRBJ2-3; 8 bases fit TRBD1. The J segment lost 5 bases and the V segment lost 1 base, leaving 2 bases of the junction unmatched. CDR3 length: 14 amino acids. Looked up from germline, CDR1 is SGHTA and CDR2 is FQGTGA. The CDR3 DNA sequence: TGTGCCAGCAGCTTAATTGGACAGGGAGATACGCAGTATTTT. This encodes CASSLIGQGDTQYF.

CDR3 bases: TGTGCCAGCAGCTCCGGGACTAGCGGGAGGGGTACCTACGAGCAGTACTTC. Translation gives CASSSGTSGRGTYEQYF. The chain has TRBV7-9 and TRBJ2-7, with 16 bases aligning to TRBD2. Germline trimming cut 4 bases from V and 2 bases from J; bases unmatched to any gene: 5. Germline V gene sequence: CDR1 SEHNR, CDR2 FQNEAQ (reference sequence). This CDR3 region has 17 residues.

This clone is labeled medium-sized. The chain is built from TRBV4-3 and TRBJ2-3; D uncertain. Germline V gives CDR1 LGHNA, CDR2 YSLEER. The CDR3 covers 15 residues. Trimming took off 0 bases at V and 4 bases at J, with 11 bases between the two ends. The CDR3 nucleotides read TGCGCCAGCAGCCAAGATTTGGTAGAATCAGATACGCAGTATTTT. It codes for CASSQDLVESDTQYF.

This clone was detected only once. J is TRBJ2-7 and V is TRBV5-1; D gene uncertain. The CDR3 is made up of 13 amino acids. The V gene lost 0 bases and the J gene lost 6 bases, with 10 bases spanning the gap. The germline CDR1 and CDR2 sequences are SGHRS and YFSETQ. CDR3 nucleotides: TGCGCCAGCAGCTTGGACACTATGGGCGAGCAGTACTTC. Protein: CASSLDTMGEQYF.

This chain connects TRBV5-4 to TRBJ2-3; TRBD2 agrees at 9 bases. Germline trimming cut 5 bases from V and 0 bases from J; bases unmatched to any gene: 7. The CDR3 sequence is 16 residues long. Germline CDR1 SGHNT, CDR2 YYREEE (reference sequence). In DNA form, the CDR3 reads TGTGCCAGCAGTTCCCGACTAGCGGAGAGCACAGATACGCAGTATTTT. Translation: CASSSRLAESTDTQYF. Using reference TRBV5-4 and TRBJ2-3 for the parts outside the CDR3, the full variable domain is ETGVTQSPTHLIKTRGQQVTLRCSSQSGHNTVSWYQQALGQGPQFIFQYYREEENGRGNFPPRFSGLQFPNYSSELNVNALELDDSALYLCASSSRLAESTDTQYFGPGTRLTVL.